Listed here is a single T cell receptor beta chain. Its cognate antigen is unknown. V lost 3 bases to trimming and J lost 0 bases, with 11 bases between them. Germline lookup yields CDR1 SQVTM and CDR2 ANQGSEA. This CDR3 has 14 residues. For each subset, genomic DNA was distributed in equal portions over several immunoSEQ plates. Clones were sequenced by immunoSEQ multiplex PCR, and TCRdb holds only the in-frame ones, with some missing. The repertoire holds some 2.4 million clones, with approximately 94% as singletons. The sample is drawn from a study of shared clonotypes between healthy human individuals. Study-level points and caveats: Incomplete sequencing of sorted subsets was indicated by rarefaction despite large depth.

The clonotype originates from a man younger than 30 in good health. Some clones in this sample may be carry-over from other donors' samples. Source material: naive CD4+ T cells from PBMCs. The subset denotes: CD45RA+ positively selected. The V call is TRBV29-1, the J call TRBJ1-1; unclear D gene. CDR3 in DNA: TGCAGCGTTGAGGATAGACCGTTGAACACTGAAGCTTTCTTT. This sequence encodes CSVEDRPLNTEAFF.